A single sample is the source of the 8 T cell receptor beta chains below, sequenced in a study of monozygotic twins with inflammatory bowel disease. TCRdb reprocessed the 5' RACE reads and reports one entry per CDR3 protein, with no DNA. The specimen's table records 200,000 to 250,000 distinct CDR3 sequences. Input material: blood. The origin of the receptors is a human donor with ulcerative colitis or Crohn's disease, or a healthy co-twin of an affected twin (not recorded which).

This chain joins TRBV5-5 and TRBJ1-1; checking the TCRdb D call of TRBD1 is not possible without DNA. The CDR3 consists of 15 residues. The germline V gene has CDR1 SGHKS and CDR2 YYEKEE (reference sequence). CDR3 loop: CASSLVPTVNTEAFF.

The chain is built from TRBV11-2 and TRBJ2-5; TCRdb's assignment of TRBD2 cannot be checked, as there is no DNA. Germline CDR1 reads SGHAT; CDR2 reads FQNNGV. This CDR3 contains 15 residues. The CDR3 region is CASSSTSASGETQYF.

The chain is built from TRBV10-3 and TRBJ1-1. The length of the CDR3 is 13 residues. CDR1 and CDR2 (germline): ENHRY, SYGVKD. The CDR3 sequence: CAISAPGITEAFF.

The gene calls are TRBV29-1 and TRBJ1-2; there is no DNA to check the TCRdb D call of TRBD1. This CDR3 region has 12 residues. Germline CDR1 reads SQVTM; CDR2 reads ANQGSEA. CDR3: CSSDRGLGGYTF.

The chain joins TRBV6-5 to TRBJ1-4; TCRdb returns TRBD1, unconfirmable since there is no DNA. This CDR3 spans 15 amino acids. Per germline, CDR1 MNHEY and CDR2 SVGAGI. The CDR3 sequence is CASSYSGTRGEKLFF.

The chain uses TRBV5-1 and TRBJ2-1; TCRdb gives TRBD2 as the D gene, but with no DNA this cannot be confirmed. CDR3 size: 15 residues. Germline-derived CDR1 and CDR2 are SGHRS and YFSETQ. This CDR3 reads CASMSGLVNYNEQFF.

The chain couples TRBV6-6 to TRBJ1-2; as DNA is missing, the TRBD1 call by TCRdb cannot be tested. This CDR3 spans 13 amino acids. The germline CDR1 and CDR2 sequences are MNHNY and SVGAGI (reference sequence). The chain's CDR3 is CASSVQGASGYTF.

V usage is TRBV5-6 and J usage is TRBJ2-1. Germline CDR1 reads SGHDT; CDR2 reads YYEEEE. The CDR3 contains 16 residues. CDR3 in amino acids: CASSLEVVSSYNEQFF.